One sample yielded the 27 T cell receptor beta chains listed below, sequenced in a study of shared clonotypes between healthy human individuals. The protocol was immunoSEQ multiplex PCR, while the TCRdb copy is restricted to in-frame clones and leaves out a portion. The sample has under 750,000 clones, approximately 72% seen once; the top ten hold more than 1.5%. Sample: memory CD4+ T cells sorted from blood. Subset given: CD45RA-negative fraction. These receptors originate from a woman aged 25 to 45 in good health.

The sample holds many counts of this clone. In the same sample, other DNA sequences code for this CDR3. The chain joins TRBV5-1 to TRBJ2-1, with D maybe TRBD2 (5 bases). The CDR3 runs 15 residues. With 0 bases removed from V and 2 bases from J, the gap between germline ends came to 9 bases. CDR1 and CDR2 from the germline V gene are SGHRS and YFSETQ. The CDR3 DNA sequence: TGCGCCAGCAGCTTGGGAGGGAGTACCTACAATGAGCAGTTCTTC. As protein: CASSLGGSTYNEQFF.

This clone was observed a handful of times. The chain has TRBV7-9 and TRBJ1-2, with D maybe TRBD1 (5 bases). The germline V and J ends were trimmed by 1 base and 8 bases, with 11 bases remaining between them. Per germline, CDR1 SEHNR and CDR2 FQNEAQ (reference sequence). The CDR3 is made up of 13 amino acids. The CDR3 bases are TGTGCCAGCAGCTTAGGTTGGGGGTCCGGCTACACCTTC. It codes for CASSLGWGSGYTF.

The gene calls are TRBV11-2 and TRBJ1-3; weak D call: TRBD1 (5 bases). Trimming shortened V by 5 bases and J by 4 bases, and 18 bases separated the two germline ends. Looked up from germline, CDR1 is SGHAT and CDR2 is FQNNGV. The CDR3 totals 16 residues. CDR3 nucleotides: TGTGCCAGCAGCCCGAGGACATCCTTTAAGGGAAACACCATATATTTT. Residues: CASSPRTSFKGNTIYF.

This clone has ten or more counts. The chain links TRBV6-6 to TRBJ1-5; 7 bases line up with TRBD1. The J segment lost 7 bases and the V segment lost 6 bases, leaving 12 bases of the junction unmatched. CDR1 is MNHNY and CDR2 is SVGAGI in the germline V gene (reference sequence). CDR3 length equals 15 residues. CDR3 nucleotides: TGTGCCAGCAGCCGACAGGGCCAGCAGGGACAGCCCCAGCATTTT. Its translation is CASSRQGQQGQPQHF.

This sequence joins TRBV7-7 and TRBJ2-1; 14 bases match TRBD2. Germline V gene data show CDR1 as SSHAT and CDR2 as FNYEAQ (reference sequence). The V segment lost 3 bases and the J segment 6 bases; nucleotides outside the gene matches: 1. The CDR3 consists of 15 residues. Here the CDR3 DNA reads TGTGCCAGCAGCTTCGGGACTAGCGGGGGCAATGAGCAGTTCTTC. Its translation: CASSFGTSGGNEQFF.

The chain links TRBV28 to TRBJ1-3; D remains ambiguous. CDR1 is MDHEN, CDR2 SYDVKM, per germline. The CDR3 consists of 15 residues. Trimming shortened V by 4 bases and J by 0 bases, and 10 bases separated the two germline ends. The CDR3 nucleotides read TGTGCCAGCAGTTCCGGAGCTAGCTCTGGAAACACCATATATTTT. The encoded protein is CASSSGASSGNTIYF.

The V and J genes are TRBV9 and TRBJ1-1; tentatively, D is TRBD1 (6 bases). Germline CDR1 SGDLS, CDR2 YYNGEE. CDR3 size: 17 residues. V was cut by 4 bases and J by 0 bases, with 19 bases left in between. Here the CDR3 DNA reads TGTGCCAGCAGCCTTGACGCGGACAGTCTCATGAACACTGAAGCTTTCTTT. This gives the protein CASSLDADSLMNTEAFF.

The sample holds many counts of this clone. This rearrangement joins TRBV2 to TRBJ1-6; D gene ambiguous. This CDR3 has 13 amino acids. Trimming removed 3 bases at V and 10 bases at J, with 10 bases between. Germline V gene sequence: CDR1 SNHLY, CDR2 FYNNEI. The CDR3 bases are TGTGCCAGCAGTGAGGAGGGAAGCTCACCCCTCCACTTT. It encodes CASSEEGSSPLHF.

The V gene is TRBV27, the J gene TRBJ1-3; TRBD1 matches 7 bases. Germline V gene sequence: CDR1 MNHEY, CDR2 SMNVEV (reference sequence). The CDR3 is 19 residues long. The V and J ends lost 5 bases and 0 bases, in that order; junction bases with no gene match: 16. CDR3 DNA sequence: TGTGCCAGCAGTCGCCGGGCCCCGGGAAGGGGGCTCTCTGGAAACACCATATATTTT. Translation gives CASSRRAPGRGLSGNTIYF.

The CDR3, as DNA: TGTGCCAGCAGTTACAGGGTTAAGGATCAGCCCCAGCATTTT. Residues: CASSYRVKDQPQHF. V gene TRBV6-6 combines with J gene TRBJ1-5, with D unclear. CDR1 and CDR2 (germline): MNHNY, SVGAGI (reference sequence). The V and J ends lost 2 bases and 5 bases respectively, with 10 bases between them. There are 14 residues in the CDR3.

As for this clone: A single base separates this from a much larger clone, so it may be a read error. The chain has TRBV4-1 and TRBJ2-5; 13 bases agree with TRBD2. CDR1 and CDR2 (germline): MGHRA, YSYEKL. V lost 1 base, J lost 2 bases, and 1 base stayed unmatched. This CDR3 comprises 16 residues. The CDR3 nucleotides are TGCGCCAGCAGCCAAGGGACTAGCGGGAGACAAGAGACCCAGTACTTC. Amino acids: CASSQGTSGRQETQYF.

This chain uses TRBV7-2 with TRBJ2-1; the D gene is possibly TRBD1 (7 bases). V was trimmed by 2 bases and J by 4 bases, leaving 12 bases between them. The germline V gene encodes CDR1 SGHTA and CDR2 FQGNSA. This CDR3 comprises 15 residues. CDR3: CASSLFQGGYNEQFF. CDR3 DNA: TGTGCCAGCAGCTTATTTCAGGGGGGATACAATGAGCAGTTCTTC.

The V and J genes are TRBV28 and TRBJ2-3; 7 nucleotides line up with TRBD2. V dropped 7 bases and J dropped 1; count of bases not matched to a gene: 8. Germline V lookup: CDR1 MDHEN, CDR2 SYDVKM. CDR3 length equals 15 residues. This CDR3 reads CASIVGSGGTDTQYF. CDR3 bases: TGTGCCAGCATTGTGGGCAGCGGGGGCACAGATACGCAGTATTTT. The variable domain in full, with the rest retrieved from reference TRBV28 and TRBJ2-3, is DVKVTQSSRYLVKRTGEKVFLECVQDMDHENMFWYRQDPGLGLRLIYFSYDVKMKEKGDIPEGYSVSREKKERFSLILESASTNQTSMYLCASIVGSGGTDTQYFGPGTRLTVL.

The chain links TRBV6-1 to TRBJ2-1; TRBD1 aligns across 9 bases. After removal of 10 bases from V and 4 bases from J, the junction contained 8 bases not matched to a gene. The CDR3 covers 14 residues. The germline V gene has CDR1 MNHNS and CDR2 SASEGT. CDR3 protein: CATHRTGVYNEQFF. As DNA, the CDR3 is TGTGCCACCCACCGGACAGGGGTATACAATGAGCAGTTCTTC.

This clone was seen a single time. The chain combines TRBV5-1 with TRBJ2-6; TRBD1 aligns across 7 bases. Unmatched junction bases numbered 12, after V lost 3 bases and J lost 0 bases. This CDR3 region has 19 residues. Germline-derived CDR1 and CDR2 are SGHRS and YFSETQ. Here the CDR3 DNA reads TGCGCCAGCAGCTCAGCCGGGACAGCGACCCTCTCTGGGGCCAACGTCCTGACTTTC. It yields the protein CASSSAGTATLSGANVLTF.

The chain employs TRBV14 and TRBJ2-3; D possibly corresponds to TRBD2 (5 bases). Trimming pared 1 base from V and 2 bases from J, leaving 16 bases between. Germline CDR1 is SGHDN and CDR2 is FVKESK. The CDR3 has 17 amino acids. The CDR3 loop reads CASSQVGGESHTDTQYF. The CDR3 DNA sequence: TGTGCCAGCAGCCAAGTCGGAGGCGAGTCGCACACAGATACGCAGTATTTT.

This chain joins TRBV28 and TRBJ2-7, with TRBD1 matching over 10 bases. With V trimmed by 7 bases and J by 6 bases, 12 bases remained unmatched. The CDR3 covers 15 residues. Germline CDR1 is MDHEN and CDR2 is SYDVKM. In DNA, the CDR3 is TGTGCCAGCATCCCGGGGGGACAGGGGTCGTCCGAGCAGTACTTC. Translating it yields CASIPGGQGSSEQYF.

The rearrangement joins TRBV5-1 to TRBJ2-3; 7 positions match TRBD1. This CDR3 is built from 16 residues. Germline trimming cut 3 bases from V and 1 base from J; bases unmatched to any gene: 8. CDR1 is SGHRS, CDR2 YFSETQ, per germline. In DNA, the CDR3 is TGCGCCAGCAGCTCAGATAGACAGGGCGGCACAGATACGCAGTATTTT. Translated: CASSSDRQGGTDTQYF.

This rearrangement joins TRBV7-9 to TRBJ2-7, with unresolved D. CDR1 is SEHNR and CDR2 is FQNEAQ in the germline V gene (reference sequence). The CDR3 runs to 13 residues. With 2 bases removed from V and 7 bases from J, the gap between germline ends came to 12 bases. This chain's CDR3 is CASSLPPSGEQYF. Written as DNA, the CDR3 is TGTGCCAGCAGCTTACCCCCCTCTGGGGAGCAGTACTTC.

V gene TRBV28 combines with J gene TRBJ2-6; no firm D call. Trimming cost V 3 bases and J 2 bases, with 8 bases left between them. This CDR3 region has 15 residues. Germline values: CDR1 MDHEN, CDR2 SYDVKM. The CDR3 DNA reads as TGTGCCAGCAGTTTTGCATCAACTGGGGCCAACGTCCTGACTTTC. Amino acids: CASSFASTGANVLTF.

Regarding this clone: Other DNA sequences in the sample encode the same CDR3. The J gene is TRBJ1-5, the V gene TRBV6-6, with no clear D. The length of the CDR3 is 13 residues. Germline assignment: CDR1 MNHNY and CDR2 SVGAGI (reference sequence). Trimming took 0 bases from V and 4 from J, leaving 4 bases between them. The CDR3 region is CASSYSNNQPQHF. The CDR3 DNA is TGTGCCAGCAGTTACTCCAATAATCAGCCCCAGCATTTT.

The sample holds a few counts of this clone. This chain links TRBV14 with TRBJ2-5; the D gene is possibly TRBD1 (7 bases). V lost 5 bases, J lost 5 bases, and 12 bases lay in between. The CDR3 length is 13 residues. Germline values: CDR1 SGHDN, CDR2 FVKESK. This CDR3 is CASSFRGRETQYF. In DNA form, the CDR3 reads TGTGCCAGCAGCTTCAGGGGGAGGGAGACCCAGTACTTC.

The chain couples TRBV30 to TRBJ1-2; D is uncertain. The germline V and J ends were trimmed by 2 bases and 7 bases, with 8 bases remaining between them. CDR1 and CDR2 (germline): GTSNPN, SVGIG (reference sequence). The CDR3 totals 11 residues. For the CDR3, the DNA is TGTGCCTGGAGTAGGTCGGGTGGCTACACCTTC. This codes for CAWSRSGGYTF.

In regard to this clone: The same CDR3 can be traced to other DNA sequences in this sample. The CDR3 region is CASSYGSNQPQHF. CDR3 nucleotides: TGTGCCAGCAGTTACGGATCCAATCAGCCCCAGCATTTT. The rearrangement joins TRBV6-6 to TRBJ1-5; D call uncertain. Germline values: CDR1 MNHNY, CDR2 SVGAGI (reference sequence). Trimming took 2 bases from V and 3 from J, leaving 5 bases between them. This CDR3 has 13 amino acids.

The CDR3 region is CASRPLAGRADTQYF. The CDR3 DNA follows: TGTGCCAGCAGGCCTCTAGCGGGGAGGGCAGATACGCAGTATTTT. This sequence joins TRBV11-1 and TRBJ2-3; 9 positions match TRBD2. With 6 bases clipped from V and 4 bases from J, the junction kept 8 bases outside the gene matches. The V gene's germline CDR1 is SGHAT and CDR2 FQDESV (reference sequence). This CDR3 region has 15 residues.

The chain has TRBV27 and TRBJ1-1; 8 bases line up with TRBD1. The V gene's germline CDR1 is MNHEY and CDR2 SMNVEV (reference sequence). The J segment lost 4 bases and the V segment lost 5 bases, leaving 15 bases of the junction unmatched. This CDR3 comprises 17 residues. For the CDR3, the DNA is TGTGCCAGCAGTCCAACGACAGGGGCGGGAGTGAGCACTGAAGCTTTCTTT. It encodes CASSPTTGAGVSTEAFF.

The chain recombines TRBV7-9 with TRBJ1-2, with 9 bases that match TRBD1. CDR1 SEHNR and CDR2 FQNEAQ come from the germline V gene (reference sequence). The J segment lost 8 bases and the V segment lost 0 bases, leaving 10 bases of the junction unmatched. This CDR3 comprises 16 residues. The CDR3 here is CASSLALGQGSQGYTF. The CDR3, as DNA: TGTGCCAGCAGCTTAGCGCTGGGACAGGGATCTCAGGGCTACACCTTC.